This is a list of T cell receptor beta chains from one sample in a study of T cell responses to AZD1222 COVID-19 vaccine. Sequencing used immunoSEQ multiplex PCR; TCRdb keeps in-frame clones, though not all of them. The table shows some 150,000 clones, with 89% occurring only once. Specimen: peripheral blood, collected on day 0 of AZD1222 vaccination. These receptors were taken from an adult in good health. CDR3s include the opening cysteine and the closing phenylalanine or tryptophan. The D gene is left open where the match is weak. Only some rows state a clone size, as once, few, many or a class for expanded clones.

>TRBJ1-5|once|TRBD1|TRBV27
TGTGCCAGCAGACCGGACAGGGGGCGCAGTCAGCCCCAGCATTTT
CASRPDRGRSQPQHF
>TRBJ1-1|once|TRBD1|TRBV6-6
TGTGCCAGCAGTTACCACAGGGGCTTGGACACTGAAGCTTTCTTT
CASSYHRGLDTEAFF
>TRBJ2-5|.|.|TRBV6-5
TGTGCCAGCAGTTCTGGACAGAGCTACCAAGAGACCCAGTACTTC
CASSSGQSYQETQYF
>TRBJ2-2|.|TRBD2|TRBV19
TGTGCCAGTAGTATAGCTGCTAGCGGGAGGCTCCACCAGGAGCTGTTTTTT
CASSIAASGRLHQELFF
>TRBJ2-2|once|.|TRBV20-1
TGCAGTGCTAGTCGGCCGGGGGTGCGCACCGGGGAGCTGTTTTTT
CSASRPGVRTGELFF
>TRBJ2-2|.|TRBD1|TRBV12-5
TGTGCTAGTGGTTTGGGGGACAGGGGCGCCGGGGAGCTGTTTTTT
CASGLGDRGAGELFF
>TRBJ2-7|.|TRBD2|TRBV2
TGTGCCAGCAGCCAGACTAGCGGGAGAACCTACGAGCAGTACTTC
CASSQTSGRTYEQYF
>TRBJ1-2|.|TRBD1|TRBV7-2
TGTGCCCTCGGCGGCAGGGGGGACTATGGCTACACCTTC
CALGGRGDYGYTF
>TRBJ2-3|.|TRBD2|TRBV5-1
TGCGCCAGCAGCTGGACTAGCGGGGGGAGCACAGATACGCAGTATTTT
CASSWTSGGSTDTQYF
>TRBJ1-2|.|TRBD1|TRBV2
TGTGCCAGCAGCCCGGGACAGCCCTATGGCTACACCTTC
CASSPGQPYGYTF
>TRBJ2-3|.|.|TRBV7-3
TGTGCCAGCAGCCGAGCGGCGACAGATACGCAGTATTTT
CASSRAATDTQYF
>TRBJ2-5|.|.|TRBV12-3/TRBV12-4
TGTGCCAGCAGTTCAGGGGTAACCCAGTACTTC
CASSSGVTQYF
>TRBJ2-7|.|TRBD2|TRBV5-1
TGCGCCAGCAGCCCGGCGGGGGACCGAACCTACGAGCAGTACTTC
CASSPAGDRTYEQYF
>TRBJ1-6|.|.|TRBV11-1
TGTGCCAGCAGCTTTTCCAGCTCCTATAATTCACCCCTCCACTTT
CASSFSSSYNSPLHF
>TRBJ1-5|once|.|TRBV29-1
TGCAGCGTTAGGCAGGGCGATCAGCCCCAGCATTTT
CSVRQGDQPQHF
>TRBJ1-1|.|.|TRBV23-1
TGCGCCAGCAGTCTGAGTGAAACTGAAGCTTTCTTT
CASSLSETEAFF
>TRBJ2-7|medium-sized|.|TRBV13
TGTGCCAGCAGCTCAGGGGTCTCCTACGAGCAGTACTTC
CASSSGVSYEQYF
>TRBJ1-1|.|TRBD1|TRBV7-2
TGTGCCAGCAGCTTACCCAGGGGGCGATACACTGAAGCTTTCTTT
CASSLPRGRYTEAFF
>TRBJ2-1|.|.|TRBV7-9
TGTGCCAGCAGCTTTGGGTTCAGTGGAGGAGCGTCCTACAATGAGCAGTTCTTC
CASSFGFSGGASYNEQFF
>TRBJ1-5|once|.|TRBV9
TGTGCCAGCGCGGGGAGGACAGTATATAGCAATCAGCCCCAGCATTTT
CASAGRTVYSNQPQHF
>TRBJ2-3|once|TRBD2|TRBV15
TGTGCCACCAGCAGGAGGGGCATCCGGACTAGCGGGAGGGAGGGCGCCGATACGCAGTATTTT
CATSRRGIRTSGREGADTQYF
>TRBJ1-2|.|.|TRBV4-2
TGTGCCAGCAGCCAAGCCCTTTCGGACTATGGCTACACCTTC
CASSQALSDYGYTF